This T cell receptor beta chain was obtained from a study of neurological immune-mediated disorders. In this sample, this clonotype turned up many times. Germline CDR1 is SGDLS and CDR2 is YYNGEE. CDR3 size: 14 residues. With V trimmed by 0 bases and J by 3 bases, 2 bases remained unmatched. The team produced cDNA through 5'RACE using 10-nucleotide random UMIs. From 15-18 subjects, every sequencing run obtained over 190 million TCR-beta sequences. From the 5' RACE reads, TCRdb called clonotypes with MiXCR, one entry per CDR3 protein. This sample yields about 50,000 distinct CDR3 sequences, of which about 3.5% are seen a single time; approximately 6.3% belongs to the top ten.

Material: PBMCs. This clonotype originated in a man in his forties with multiple sclerosis. The chain has TRBV9 and TRBJ1-2; 7 positions agree with TRBD1. The CDR3: CASSVGGTDYGYTF. In nucleotides, the CDR3 is TGTGCCAGCAGCGTAGGAGGGACAGACTATGGCTACACCTTC.